Described below is a single TCR beta chain sequence and its context. No antigen is known for it. This CDR3 spans 14 amino acids. CDR1 and CDR2 (germline): SGHNT, YYREEE (reference sequence). Trimming shortened V by 1 base and J by 2 bases, and 9 bases separated the two germline ends. Measured with immunoSEQ multiplex PCR; TCRdb has only the in-frame clones, and not every one. The sample yields more than 75,000 clones, roughly 90% seen once. The sample originates from a study of T cell responses to AZD1222 COVID-19 vaccine. Study-wide results and caveats: Clonal diversity may have been underestimated, and the donors were mostly white British, with more females than males. In all cases, repertoires were sampled only after the peak T cell response. Nearly half of spike-specific TCRs reportedly go after variant regions that carry no mutations.

The chain employs TRBV5-4 and TRBJ2-5, with D possibly matching TRBD1 (6 bases). Sequenced here: peripheral blood, sampled on day 0 of AZD1222 vaccination. This sequence originates from an adult in good health. CDR3 in amino acids: CASSLYGQQETQYF. CDR3 in DNA: TGTGCCAGCAGCTTGTATGGACAGCAAGAGACCCAGTACTTC.